These T cell receptor beta chains were read from a single sample in a study of control samples from healthy donors and cancer patients. The assay was immunoSEQ multiplex PCR, and TCRdb's table has in-frame clones only and misses some. The sample shows roughly 450,000 clones, 90% of them seen only once. The sequenced sample consisted of PBMCs. These receptors all come from a man between 40 and 49 years old with head and neck cancer. CDR3s include the opening cysteine and the closing phenylalanine or tryptophan. The D gene is left open where the match is weak. Size is omitted from some rows. Given values are once, few, many or a class for expanded clones.

j_call clone_size d_call v_call cdr3_nt cdr3_aa
TRBJ2-7 NA NA TRBV29-1 TGCAGCTCAGGGACCTCTCCTGCCGAGCAGTACTTC CSSGTSPAEQYF
TRBJ1-1 NA NA TRBV7-3 TGTGCCAGCAGCTTGACAGGAAACGGCCCGAACACTGAAGCTTTCTTT CASSLTGNGPNTEAFF
TRBJ2-4 NA NA TRBV6-5 TGTGCCAGCAGCAACGGGGCCATTCAGTACTTC CASSNGAIQYF
TRBJ2-3 NA NA TRBV10-1 TGCGCCAGCAGTGAACAGGTCATCACAGATACGCAGTATTTT CASSEQVITDTQYF
TRBJ1-1 NA TRBD1 TRBV14 TGTGCCAGCAGCCAAGTTTACAGGGGCACTGAAGCTTTCTTT CASSQVYRGTEAFF
TRBJ2-5 NA NA TRBV6-5 TGTGCCAGCAGTTACATCCAGAGGTCATGGGGGGAGACCCAGTACTTC CASSYIQRSWGETQYF
TRBJ1-5 NA NA TRBV6-5 TGTGCCAGCAGTTACTCAGGACATTCAAAGCCCCAGCATTTT CASSYSGHSKPQHF
TRBJ2-1 once TRBD2 TRBV5-1 TGCGCCAGCAGCTTGGTTGGACTAGCGGCATCCTACAATGAGCAGTTCTTC CASSLVGLAASYNEQFF
TRBJ1-1 NA TRBD1 TRBV12-5 TGTGCTAGTGGTCCCGGACAGGGGGTCGACACTGAAGCTTTCTTT CASGPGQGVDTEAFF
TRBJ1-2 NA TRBD1 TRBV28 TGTGCCAGCAGTTTCGACAGGGGCCTCTATGGCTACACCTTC CASSFDRGLYGYTF
TRBJ1-1 NA TRBD1 TRBV4-2 TGTGCCAGCAGCCAAACAGGGGTTACTGAAGCTTTCTTT CASSQTGVTEAFF
TRBJ1-4 NA NA TRBV12-3/TRBV12-4 TGTGCCAGCAGTAAGTTGGGGTTTGAAAAACTGTTTTTT CASSKLGFEKLFF
TRBJ2-1 NA NA TRBV12-3/TRBV12-4 TGTGCCAGCAGCCTGGACTTCTACAATGAGCAGTTCTTC CASSLDFYNEQFF